This paragraph covers one TCR beta chain sequence. The antigen remains unidentified. The source of the sample is a study of T-cell memory formation after mild COVID-19. Study-wide background: Clustering of TCRs was largely donor specific. Whole-study results and caveats: CD4/CD8 balance held among clones contracting day 15 to 85, and later expanders leaned CD4+. Second-wave clones peaking on day 37 lacked confirmed SARS-CoV-2 specificity.

The CDR3 loop spans 18 amino acids. The J segment lost 0 bases and the V segment lost 4 bases, leaving 6 bases of the junction unmatched. Germline CDR1 reads SGDLS; CDR2 reads YYNGEE. 5'RACE with constant-segment primers built TCRalpha and TCRbeta cDNA libraries with UMIs. TCRdb analysed the 5' RACE reads with MiXCR anew, one entry per CDR3 protein. This sample has around 140,000 distinct CDR3 sequences, with 20% to 25% found just once. This clonotype originated in an adult woman who had mild COVID-19 (a few samples of this study predate the infection). Cell type and time point are not known. The source material was PBMCs or a T cell subset sorted from them (not recorded which). The chain employs TRBV9 and TRBJ2-3, with 15 bases matching TRBD2. The CDR3 coding sequence is TGTGCCAGCAGCCCGGGACTAGCGGGGGGCTCTAGCACAGATACGCAGTATTTT. Translation gives CASSPGLAGGSSTDTQYF.